This T cell receptor beta chain was obtained from a study of cytomegalovirus exposure and HLA in healthy donors. Background on the study: The approximately 110 validation repertoires, a later analysis reported, used the same platform as the approximately 670 repertoires from the first cohort. Overall study findings and caveats: Most TCR sequences were uncommon, yet certain public TCRs appeared in many donors. TCR clusters originating in the first cohort tended to co-occur in the 100 to 150 validation repertoires, according to a later analysis.

A word on this clone: Its antigen is currently unknown.

It was the approximately 110-subject validation cohort, separate from the approximately 680-subject first cohort, to which the donors belonged. The CDR3 runs to 19 residues. CDR1 is SGHRS and CDR2 is YFSETQ in the germline V gene. The V and J ends lost 4 bases and 5 bases, in that order; junction bases with no gene match: 21. This table comes from immunoSEQ multiplex PCR, and its TCRdb copy is limited to in-frame clones, with some not included. The table shows 95,000 to 150,000 clones, with about nine tenths occurring only once. Sequenced input: PBMCs. This receptor was identified in a woman between 18 and 30 years old in good health and CMV-seronegative. The rearrangement links TRBV5-1 to TRBJ2-5; 9 positions agree with TRBD2. The CDR3 DNA sequence: TGCGCCAGCAGCGTTGCACCTGGGGGTAGCGGGAGAACGGGGGAGACCCAGTACTTC. Translated: CASSVAPGGSGRTGETQYF.